A single count supports the clone carrying this TCR beta chain. The antigen remains undetermined. These data belong to a study of Ad26.COV2.S vaccination and SARS-CoV-2 variants. Whole-study results and caveats: Placebo recipients and vaccine recipients were similar in non-spike TCR breadth. Possibly, TCR breadth and depth analyses underestimated total T cell responses. Marked by substantial breadth, spike-specific CD8+ and CD4+ T cell responses were reportedly seen after vaccination.

Using immunoSEQ multiplex PCR, the repertoire was profiled, and TCRdb retains in-frame clones only, with some absent. The sample includes approximately 300,000 clones, about 86% seen only once; the top ten take around 2%. Treatment defined: around 19 received Ad26.COV2.S at low or high dose, single or two shots; a few received placebo; per-sample allocation not given. Each sample was drawn 63 days after the first injection (of vaccine or placebo). Whoever gave the sample was an adult aged 18-55 years in Boston. Germline CDR1 reads MNHEY; CDR2 reads SVGAGI. The CDR3 spans 15 residues. After removal of 5 bases from V and 4 bases from J, the junction contained 8 bases not matched to a gene.

V gene TRBV6-5 combines with J gene TRBJ1-1; 9 nucleotides line up with TRBD1. This TCR was sampled from a person aged 18 to 65 who received the Ad26.COV2.S COVID-19 vaccine or a placebo. The sequenced sample was peripheral blood, obtained in a trial of Ad26.COV2.S vaccine versus placebo. The DNA of the CDR3 is TGTGCCAGCAGTAGGACCGGGACAGGGACCACTGAAGCTTTCTTT. The encoded protein is CASSRTGTGTTEAFF.